The 17 T cell receptor beta chains reported below all come from one sample, sequenced in a study of PD-1 blockade in classical Hodgkin lymphoma. TCRdb keeps only in-frame clones here, not all; method: immunoSEQ multiplex PCR. The sample holds 45,000 to 55,000 clones; roughly 80% are singletons and the top ten take approximately 12%. Time point indicated: cycle 4 day 1 (C4D1), after 5 to 7 weeks of nivolumab. Each patient relapsed following autologous stem cell transplantation, and prior brentuximab vedotin exposure differed. Sequencing was performed on peripheral blood mononuclear cells (PBMCs), taken before the fourth cycle of nivolumab. Receptors originate from a human donor with classical Hodgkin lymphoma.

The genes are TRBV14 and TRBJ2-7, with D perhaps matching TRBD1 (6 bases). The CDR3 is 14 amino acids. Trimming removed 4 bases from V and 5 bases from J, with 15 bases in between. CDR1 and CDR2 (germline): SGHDN, FVKESK. CDR3 residues: CASSLTGLLHEQYF. In DNA, the CDR3 is TGTGCCAGCAGCCTTACAGGGCTTCTCCACGAGCAGTACTTC.

This chain joins TRBV27 and TRBJ2-7; tentative D call: TRBD2 (6 bases). The CDR3 is 14 residues long. Trimming took off 2 bases at V and 6 bases at J, with 14 bases between the two ends. The V gene's germline CDR1 is MNHEY and CDR2 SMNVEV (reference sequence). The CDR3, as DNA: TGTGCCAGCAGTTTAGTGGGACTCGACTCCGAGCAGTACTTC. It is translated as CASSLVGLDSEQYF.

The chain has TRBV5-8 and TRBJ2-1, with a weak D call TRBD2 (8 bases). The CDR3 is 17 residues long. CDR1 is SGHTS, CDR2 YDEGEE, per germline. Between the trimmed V and J ends, which lost 4 bases and 1 base, there was a span of 18 bases. The CDR3 sequence: CASSPYRGLGSYNEQFF. The CDR3 DNA follows: TGTGCCAGCAGCCCGTACAGGGGACTAGGGTCCTACAATGAGCAGTTCTTC.

This clone turned up a few times. The V gene is TRBV5-1, the J gene TRBJ2-2; TRBD2 might be the D (6 bases). Germline-derived CDR1 and CDR2 are SGHRS and YFSETQ. The CDR3 covers 15 residues. V was cut by 1 base and J by 5 bases, with 12 bases left in between. CDR3 nucleotides: TGCGCCAGCAGCTTGAACGGGGCGGGGACCGGGGAGCTGTTTTTT. Its translation is CASSLNGAGTGELFF.

The genes are TRBV6-5 and TRBJ2-7; the D gene could be TRBD1 or TRBD2 (5 bases each). The V end was cut by 0 bases, the J end by 2 bases, with 8 bases between. The CDR3 length is 14 residues. In germline, CDR1 is MNHEY, CDR2 SVGAGI. DNA for the CDR3: TGTGCCAGCAGTTACTCTAGGGGAGCCTACGAGCAGTACTTC. Translated, it gives CASSYSRGAYEQYF.

The V and J genes are TRBV4-3 and TRBJ2-7; D unclear. Germline V gene lookup returns CDR1 LGHNA and CDR2 YSLEER. CDR3 length: 15 amino acids. Trimming took 0 bases from V and 4 from J, leaving 13 bases between them. Written as DNA, the CDR3 is TGCGCCAGCAGCCAAGATGTCGGCAGGTTTTACGAGCAGTACTTC. Translating it yields CASSQDVGRFYEQYF.

This clone showed up just a few times. The CDR3 sequence is CASSPQDRFGYTF. The CDR3 nucleotides read TGTGCCAGCTCACCACAAGATCGGTTCGGCTACACCTTC. The chain uses TRBV18 and TRBJ1-2, with D unresolved. Per germline, CDR1 KGHSH and CDR2 LQKENI. The CDR3 contains 13 residues. V lost 1 base and J lost 8, with 11 bases in between.

This chain joins TRBV14 and TRBJ2-5, with D tentatively TRBD1 (6 bases). This CDR3 has 14 amino acids. Per the germline V gene, CDR1 is SGHDN and CDR2 is FVKESK. With 2 bases removed from V and 1 base from J, the gap between germline ends came to 8 bases. CDR3 sequence reads: CASSQRQAQETQYF. The CDR3 nucleotides read TGTGCCAGCAGCCAACGACAGGCCCAAGAGACCCAGTACTTC.

This rearrangement joins TRBV6-6 to TRBJ2-7; D tentatively reads TRBD1 or TRBD2 (5 bases each). The CDR3 extends over 13 amino acids. Germline CDR1 and CDR2: MNHNY and SVGAGI (reference sequence). V dropped 0 bases and J dropped 4 bases, with 7 bases sitting between them. CDR3: CASSYSGPYEQYF. As DNA, the CDR3 is TGTGCCAGCAGTTACTCGGGACCTTACGAGCAGTACTTC.

This clone was counted only a few times. The rearrangement links TRBV5-1 to TRBJ2-3, with 10 bases lining up with TRBD1. The CDR3 is 15 amino acids. Germline V gene data show CDR1 as SGHRS and CDR2 as YFSETQ. Losses at the gene ends were 4 bases for V and 5 bases for J; bases not matched to a gene: 7. As DNA, the CDR3 is TGCGCCAGCAGCCGCGGGACAGGGGCTGGAGATACGCAGTATTTT. Residues: CASSRGTGAGDTQYF.

The V call is TRBV18, the J call TRBJ2-1, with a tentative D call TRBD1 (6 bases). Trimming cost V 5 bases and J 8 bases, with 10 bases left between them. This CDR3 spans 12 amino acids. Germline CDR1 reads KGHSH; CDR2 reads LQKENI. The CDR3 bases are TGTGCCAGCTCAACACAGGGCTATGAGCAGTTCTTC. Amino acid sequence: CASSTQGYEQFF.

The chain links TRBV4-3 to TRBJ1-2, with 7 bases aligning to TRBD1. V shed 0 bases and J 5 bases; nucleotides not matched to a gene: 6. The CDR3 is 15 amino acids. Germline CDR1 is LGHNA and CDR2 is YSLEER. CDR3: CASSQDRQGGYGYTF. The CDR3 DNA is TGCGCCAGCAGCCAAGATCGACAGGGAGGGTATGGCTACACCTTC.

This chain connects TRBV28 to TRBJ2-4; D is unresolved. The CDR3 totals 16 residues. From germline, CDR1 is MDHEN and CDR2 SYDVKM. V lost 2 bases and J lost 0, with 11 bases in between. DNA for the CDR3: TGTGCCAGCAGTTTAGGGGTCCTCCTAGCCAAAAACATTCAGTACTTC. Protein: CASSLGVLLAKNIQYF.

The V and J genes are TRBV9 and TRBJ2-2, with unresolved D. The CDR3 is 15 residues long. The germline V gene encodes CDR1 SGDLS and CDR2 YYNGEE. V was shortened by 0 bases and J by 4 bases, with 10 bases between the two germline ends. In nucleotides, the CDR3 is TGTGCCAGCAGCGTAGTAGGCGTGGGCACCGGGGAGCTGTTTTTT. Its translation is CASSVVGVGTGELFF. The full variable domain, completed using reference TRBV9 and TRBJ2-2, is DSGVTQTPKHLITATGQRVTLRCSPRSGDLSVYWYQQSLDQGLQFLIQYYNGEERAKGNILERFSAQQFPDLHSELNLSSLELGDSALYFCASSVVGVGTGELFFGEGSRLTVL.

This chain connects TRBV14 to TRBJ1-1; D is undetermined. The CDR3 is 13 residues long. The germline V gene encodes CDR1 SGHDN and CDR2 FVKESK. Trimming cost V 4 bases and J 1 base, with 7 bases left between them. CDR3 in DNA: TGTGCCAGCAGCCCACTATGGAACACTGAAGCTTTCTTT. Its translation: CASSPLWNTEAFF.

V is TRBV28 and J is TRBJ1-5, with D hard to call. The CDR3 runs to 14 residues. Trimming shortened V by 4 bases and J by 3 bases, and 10 bases separated the two germline ends. Per germline, CDR1 MDHEN and CDR2 SYDVKM. Here the CDR3 reads CASSSAKPNQPQHF. Written as DNA, the CDR3 is TGTGCCAGCAGTTCCGCGAAACCCAATCAGCCCCAGCATTTT.

This chain links TRBV28 with TRBJ1-3; D unresolved. The germline gives CDR1 MDHEN, CDR2 SYDVKM. V gave up 6 bases and J gave up 2 bases, with 11 bases separating them. The CDR3 spans 14 residues. CDR3 residues: CASSRGGAGNTIYF. The CDR3 region has the DNA TGTGCCAGCAGCCGAGGAGGTGCTGGAAACACCATATATTTT. Full variable domain (rest looked up from reference TRBV28 and TRBJ1-3): DVKVTQSSRYLVKRTGEKVFLECVQDMDHENMFWYRQDPGLGLRLIYFSYDVKMKEKGDIPEGYSVSREKKERFSLILESASTNQTSMYLCASSRGGAGNTIYFGEGSWLTVV.